The clone carrying this T cell receptor (beta chain) was recorded only once. This sample was included in a study of technical replicates of blood from several donors. TCRdb's copy holds only in-frame clones and misses some; the assay was immunoSEQ multiplex PCR. Of 80,000 to 95,000 clones listed, 92% are singletons. Germline lookup yields CDR1 SQVTM and CDR2 ANQGSEA. CDR3 size: 15 residues. The germline V and J ends were trimmed by 2 bases and 8 bases, with 19 bases remaining between them. The specimen sequenced was T cells isolated from PBMCs. This TCR was sampled from a human donor in good health. The V gene is TRBV29-1, the J gene TRBJ2-1; a weak D match, TRBD2 (6 bases). The CDR3 loop reads CSVETFEVGGYEQFF. The CDR3 nucleotides are TGCAGCGTTGAAACCTTCGAGGTCGGGGGATATGAGCAGTTCTTC.